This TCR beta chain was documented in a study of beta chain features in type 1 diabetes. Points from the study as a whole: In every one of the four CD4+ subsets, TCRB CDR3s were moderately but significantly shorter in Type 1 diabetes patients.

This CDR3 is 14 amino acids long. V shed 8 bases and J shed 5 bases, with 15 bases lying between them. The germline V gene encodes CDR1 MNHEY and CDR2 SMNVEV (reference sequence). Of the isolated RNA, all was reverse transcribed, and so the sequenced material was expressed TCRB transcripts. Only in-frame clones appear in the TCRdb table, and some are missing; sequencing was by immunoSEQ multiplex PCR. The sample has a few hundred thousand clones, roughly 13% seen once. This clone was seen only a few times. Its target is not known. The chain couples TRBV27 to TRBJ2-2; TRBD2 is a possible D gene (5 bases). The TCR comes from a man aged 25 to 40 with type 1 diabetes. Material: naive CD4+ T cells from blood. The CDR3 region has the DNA TGTGCCAGCCGGCCGAGACGGGGAACCGGGGAGCTGTTTTTT. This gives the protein CASRPRRGTGELFF.